This entry describes one T cell receptor (beta chain). These data come from a study of T cell repertoires in cytomegalovirus infection. MiXCR, applied by TCRdb to the reads, yields one record per CDR3 protein. The sample includes around 530,000 distinct CDR3 sequences, more than 25% of them seen just once. Germline CDR1 is MNHNS and CDR2 is SASEGT. The ends were cut back, 2 bases at V and 3 bases at J, with 8 bases in the middle. CDR3 length: 15 amino acids. This TCR came from a human donor in good health (CMV status not recorded). Some clones in this sample may be carry-over from other donors' samples. The gene calls are TRBV6-1 and TRBJ2-6, with D perhaps TRBD1 or TRBD2 (5 bases each). Sequences were obtained from PBMCs. CDR3 sequence (DNA): TGTGCCAGCAGTGAAATGGGGGTTGGGGCCAACGTCCTGACTTTC. Translating gives CASSEMGVGANVLTF.